The 20 T cell receptor beta chains listed next were all sequenced from one sample in a study of PD-1 blockade in classical Hodgkin lymphoma. After autologous stem cell transplantation all patients relapsed, and prior brentuximab vedotin exposure differed between cohorts. Profiling relied on immunoSEQ multiplex PCR, and the TCRdb table lists in-frame clones only, not all of them. Of some 4,300 clones detected, 66% appear once; the ten largest clones hold about 9%. The sequenced sample was peripheral blood mononuclear cells (PBMCs), obtained before the second cycle of nivolumab. These receptors were taken from a human donor with classical Hodgkin lymphoma.

This clone was counted once. V and J are TRBV30 and TRBJ1-3; a weak D match, TRBD1 (6 bases). CDR3 length: 15 residues. Germline CDR1 is GTSNPN and CDR2 is SVGIG (reference sequence). The V end lost 4 bases, the J end lost 0 bases, and 13 bases lay between the germline ends. CDR3 DNA: TGTGCCTGGACGCGCAGGGGAAGCTCTGGAAACACCATATATTTT. Encoded protein: CAWTRRGSSGNTIYF. The full variable domain, in which reference TRBV30 and TRBJ1-3 provide the parts outside the CDR3, is SQTIHQWPATLVQPVGSPLSLECTVEGTSNPNLYWYRQAAGRGLQLLFYSVGIGQISSEVPQNLSASRPQDRQFILSSKKLLLSDSGFYLCAWTRRGSSGNTIYFGEGSWLTVV.

The chain links TRBV5-6 to TRBJ2-1; possible D gene TRBD1, 6 bases. The CDR3 covers 17 residues. Trimming shortened V by 4 bases and J by 3 bases, and 20 bases separated the two germline ends. CDR1 and CDR2 from the germline V gene are SGHDT and YYEEEE. Here the CDR3 DNA reads TGTGCCAGCAGCCTGGTATACCCTCGGGACAACTACAATGAGCAGTTCTTC. Protein product: CASSLVYPRDNYNEQFF.

This clone was observed a few times. V and J are TRBV18 and TRBJ2-7; 10 bases map to TRBD2. CDR1 is KGHSH and CDR2 is LQKENI in the germline V gene. The CDR3 contains 14 residues. The V segment lost 6 bases and the J segment 7 bases; nucleotides outside the gene matches: 9. The DNA of the CDR3 is TGTGCCAGCTCTCTTGGGCTAGCGGGAGCAGAGCAGTACTTC. This encodes CASSLGLAGAEQYF.

The chain carries TRBV7-2 and TRBJ2-7; D perhaps matches TRBD2 (5 bases). Germline lookup yields CDR1 SGHTA and CDR2 FQGNSA. The length of the CDR3 is 15 residues. V lost 0 bases and J 5 bases, leaving 14 bases between the germline ends. The CDR3 coding sequence is TGTGCCAGCAGCTTAGCTGGCGGAGGCTTGAACGAGCAGTACTTC. Protein product: CASSLAGGGLNEQYF.

The chain has TRBV7-3 and TRBJ2-3; 8 nucleotides align to TRBD2. Germline CDR1 reads SGHTA; CDR2 reads FQGTGA. CDR3 length equals 17 residues. The junction had 9 bases not matched to a gene; V was cut back by 2 bases and J by 2 bases. In nucleotides, the CDR3 is TGTGCCAGCAGCTTAGGAAGCGGGGGCACTACCACAGATACGCAGTATTTT. It specifies CASSLGSGGTTTDTQYF.

This clone was observed a few times. The rearrangement joins TRBV7-2 to TRBJ2-1; a possible D gene is TRBD2 (6 bases). With 0 bases removed from V and 5 bases from J, the gap between germline ends came to 11 bases. CDR1 is SGHTA, CDR2 FQGNSA, per germline. The CDR3 has 15 amino acids. DNA for the CDR3: TGTGCCAGCAGCTTAGCCCTACTAGCAAACAATGAGCAGTTCTTC. Translation: CASSLALLANNEQFF.

V is TRBV29-1 and J is TRBJ1-4, with 9 positions matching TRBD1. The ends lost 5 bases at V and 5 bases at J; junction bases unmatched: 3. The germline gives CDR1 SQVTM, CDR2 ANQGSEA. The CDR3 has 13 amino acids. CDR3 protein: CSVRTGENEKLFF. CDR3 nucleotides: TGCAGCGTTAGGACAGGGGAAAATGAAAAACTGTTTTTT. The variable domain in full, with the rest retrieved from reference TRBV29-1 and TRBJ1-4, is SAVISQKPSRDICQRGTSLTIQCQVDSQVTMMFWYRQQPGQSLTLIATANQGSEATYESGFVIDKFPISRPNLTFSTLTVSNMSPEDSSIYLCSVRTGENEKLFFGSGTQLSVL.

In this sample, this clone turned up a few times. This chain joins TRBV4-3 and TRBJ2-1; TRBD2 aligns across 9 bases. Germline V lookup: CDR1 LGHNA, CDR2 YSLEER. The CDR3 runs to 13 residues. The junction had 2 bases not matched to a gene; V was cut back by 2 bases and J by 9 bases. The DNA for the CDR3 is TGCGCCAGCAGCCAATTTAGCGGGAGTGAGCAGTTCTTC. Encoded protein: CASSQFSGSEQFF.

This chain connects TRBV7-2 to TRBJ2-1; 10 nucleotides match TRBD2. Germline CDR1 and CDR2: SGHTA and FQGNSA. V was clipped by 5 bases and J by 4 bases; unmatched bases: 11. There are 17 residues in the CDR3. CDR3 protein: CASSTAILAGAYNEQFF. The CDR3 DNA reads TGTGCCAGCAGCACGGCGATTCTAGCGGGAGCGTACAATGAGCAGTTCTTC.

This chain uses TRBV6-5 with TRBJ2-2, with unresolved D. The CDR3 covers 11 residues. Germline-derived CDR1 and CDR2 are MNHEY and SVGAGI. Trimming removed 6 bases from V and 4 bases from J, with 3 bases in between. CDR3 protein: CASRGTGELFF. CDR3 DNA: TGTGCCAGCAGGGGCACCGGGGAGCTGTTTTTT.

This clone turned up a few times. The rearrangement uses TRBV6-1 and TRBJ2-1, with a possible D match to TRBD1 (5 bases). The CDR3 is 18 residues long. Germline V CDR1 and CDR2: MNHNS, SASEGT. Trimming removed 0 bases from V and 9 bases from J, with 24 bases in between. CDR3 DNA: TGTGCCAGCAGTGAAGCAGTGGGGCAGACGATTATTTTTTCTGAGCAGTTCTTC. Protein: CASSEAVGQTIIFSEQFF.

This chain uses TRBV27 with TRBJ2-2, with a weak D call TRBD2 (5 bases). The CDR3 consists of 15 residues. Trimming removed 7 bases at V and 3 bases at J, with 15 bases between. Germline CDR1 and CDR2: MNHEY and SMNVEV (reference sequence). The CDR3 loop is CASTPSGRYTGELFF. CDR3 nucleotide sequence: TGTGCCAGCACCCCCAGCGGCAGATACACCGGGGAGCTGTTTTTT.

Turning to this clone: Distinct nucleotide sequences in the sample also encode this CDR3. The chain's CDR3 is CASSSRVVAGGKDTGELFF. CDR3 coding DNA: TGTGCCAGCAGCTCGAGGGTAGTAGCGGGAGGGAAGGATACCGGGGAGCTGTTTTTT. The chain uses TRBV5-6 and TRBJ2-2; 11 bases are shared with TRBD2. Unmatched junction bases numbered 15, after V lost 3 bases and J lost 5 bases. Looked up from germline, CDR1 is SGHDT and CDR2 is YYEEEE. This CDR3 has 19 amino acids.

In DNA form, the CDR3 reads TGCAGCGTTAGGGACAGGGTCACCTACGAGCAGTACTTC. Translating gives CSVRDRVTYEQYF. The V call is TRBV29-1, the J call TRBJ2-7; 9 bases match TRBD1. V lost 5 bases and J lost 2; bases outside the gene matches: 4. The CDR3 loop spans 13 amino acids. The germline gives CDR1 SQVTM, CDR2 ANQGSEA.

The chain uses TRBV9 and TRBJ2-3; 10 bases map to TRBD2. This CDR3 is 15 amino acids long. The J segment lost 3 bases and the V segment lost 3 bases, leaving 4 bases of the junction unmatched. Germline loops: CDR1 SGDLS, CDR2 YYNGEE. The CDR3, as DNA: TGTGCCAGCAGCGCTAGCGGGAGATTTACAGATACGCAGTATTTT. Translating it yields CASSASGRFTDTQYF. The entire variable domain, with the rest obtained from reference TRBV9 and TRBJ2-3, is as follows: DSGVTQTPKHLITATGQRVTLRCSPRSGDLSVYWYQQSLDQGLQFLIQYYNGEERAKGNILERFSAQQFPDLHSELNLSSLELGDSALYFCASSASGRFTDTQYFGPGTRLTVL.

The rearrangement uses TRBV10-3 and TRBJ2-7; 10 bases match TRBD1. Germline CDR1 is ENHRY and CDR2 is SYGVKD. J was trimmed by 5 bases and V by 2 bases; bases with no gene match: 6. The CDR3 runs 15 residues. The CDR3 here is CAISEGTGVFDEQYF. The CDR3 bases are TGTGCCATCAGTGAGGGGACAGGGGTTTTCGACGAGCAGTACTTC.

The chain has TRBV7-2 and TRBJ2-1, with TRBD1 matching over 7 bases. Trimming took 3 bases from V and 6 from J; bases not matched to a gene: 2. Looked up from germline, CDR1 is SGHTA and CDR2 is FQGNSA. The CDR3 length is 13 residues. CDR3 loop: CASSLGQRNEQFF. The CDR3 nucleotides are TGTGCCAGCAGCTTGGGACAGCGCAATGAGCAGTTCTTC.

This chain connects TRBV21-1 to TRBJ2-5. TRBV21-1 is a listed pseudogene. The length of the CDR3 is 10 residues. The CDR3 sequence is CASSKALSYF. The CDR3 region has the DNA TGTGCCAGCAGCAAAGCGCTGTCCTACTTC.

The chain is built from TRBV11-3 and TRBJ1-3, with 9 positions matching TRBD1. Germline CDR1 and CDR2: SGHNT and YENEEA. The J segment lost 7 bases and the V segment lost 5 bases, leaving 9 bases of the junction unmatched. The CDR3 is made up of 15 amino acids. Here the CDR3 reads CASSTGGQGTNTIYF. CDR3 coding DNA: TGTGCCAGCAGCACCGGGGGACAGGGAACGAACACCATATATTTT.

The chain is built from TRBV20-1 and TRBJ2-1; D gene uncertain. Germline CDR1 DFQATT, CDR2 SNEGSKA (reference sequence). Deletions cut 6 bases from V and 7 bases from J, with 10 bases between. The CDR3 extends over 11 amino acids. The CDR3 sequence: CSARLGNEQFF. CDR3 DNA: TGCAGTGCGAGACTGGGTAATGAGCAGTTCTTC.